Each of the 9 T cell receptor beta chains below was sequenced from the same sample in a study of blood T cell repertoires in COVID-19. The table came from immunoSEQ multiplex PCR; TCRdb's copy has only in-frame clones and leaves some out. This sample has approximately 66,000 clones; 85% to 90% occur once, and the top ten carry less than 1.5%. Material for sequencing was peripheral blood. The receptors originated from a man aged 55 to 70 with acute or convalescent COVID-19.

This chain uses TRBV9 with TRBJ2-3; maybe TRBD1 (6 bases). CDR1 is SGDLS and CDR2 is YYNGEE in the germline V gene. Between the trimmed V and J ends, which lost 0 bases and 5 bases, there was a span of 10 bases. The CDR3 runs 14 residues. CDR3 DNA: TGTGCCAGCAGCGTAGCTGTCAGGGGAGATACGCAGTATTTT. Its protein product is CASSVAVRGDTQYF.

CDR3 region: CASSPDTGNTIYF. The CDR3 DNA reads as TGTGCCAGCAGTCCCGACACTGGAAACACCATATATTTT. This chain joins TRBV27 and TRBJ1-3, with no clear D. CDR3 length: 13 amino acids. Germline CDR1 reads MNHEY; CDR2 reads SMNVEV (reference sequence). V lost 5 bases to trimming and J lost 2 bases, with 7 bases between them.

This chain links TRBV7-9 with TRBJ2-1; 7 bases are a match to TRBD2. The V segment lost 3 bases and the J segment 9 bases; nucleotides outside the gene matches: 8. Germline CDR1 is SEHNR and CDR2 is FQNEAQ (reference sequence). This CDR3 region has 14 residues. CDR3 DNA: TGTGCCAGCAGCTTCGCAGCAGGGAGGGGTGAGCAGTTCTTC. As protein: CASSFAAGRGEQFF.

The chain recombines TRBV30 with TRBJ1-6; 7 nucleotides agree with TRBD1. Germline V CDR1 and CDR2: GTSNPN, SVGIG (reference sequence). The V segment lost 5 bases and the J segment 6 bases; nucleotides outside the gene matches: 7. The CDR3 has 14 amino acids. The CDR3 loop is CAWGPGTVNSPLHF. CDR3 coding DNA: TGTGCCTGGGGGCCAGGGACAGTTAATTCACCCCTCCACTTT.

The CDR3 bases are TGTGCCAGCAGCTTGCTCCGACAGGGGAAGCGAGCGAACACTGAAGCTTTCTTT. This encodes CASSLLRQGKRANTEAFF. This chain uses TRBV5-6 with TRBJ1-1; 8 bases are shared with TRBD1. V lost 1 base and J lost 1; bases outside the gene matches: 12. Per germline, CDR1 SGHDT and CDR2 YYEEEE. The CDR3 totals 18 residues.

This clone was seen only once. The CDR3 DNA follows: TGTGCCAGCAGCTTGGGACAGGATCAGCCCCAGCATTTT. Its translation: CASSLGQDQPQHF. The chain uses TRBV5-6 and TRBJ1-5, with D possibly matching TRBD1 (6 bases). Trimming shortened V by 0 bases and J by 5 bases, and 6 bases separated the two germline ends. Germline assignment: CDR1 SGHDT and CDR2 YYEEEE. The CDR3 contains 13 residues.

This rearrangement joins TRBV3-1 (or the pseudogene TRBV3-2) to TRBJ1-2; TRBD1 is a possible D gene (6 bases). Germline assignment: CDR1 LGHDT and CDR2 YNNKEL (reference sequence). The CDR3 runs 13 residues. V was pared by 5 bases and J by 6 bases, with 13 bases between. This chain's CDR3 is CASSGTGPHGYTF. In nucleotides, the CDR3 is TGTGCCAGCAGCGGCACAGGGCCCCATGGCTACACCTTC.

The gene calls are TRBV7-3 and TRBJ2-1, with D perhaps matching TRBD2 (6 bases). V was shortened by 2 bases and J by 8 bases, with 13 bases between the two germline ends. This CDR3 is built from 14 residues. Germline V CDR1 and CDR2: SGHTA, FQGTGA. CDR3 residues: CASSLQASVDEQFF. The CDR3 DNA is TGTGCCAGCAGCTTACAGGCTAGCGTCGATGAGCAGTTCTTC. The whole variable domain, filled in from reference TRBV7-3 and TRBJ2-1, reads GAGVSQTPSNKVTEKGKYVELRCDPISGHTALYWYRQSLGQGPEFLIYFQGTGAADDSGLPNDRFFAVRPEGSVSTLKIQRTERGDSAVYLCASSLQASVDEQFFGPGTRLTVL.

The table lists this clone with a few counts. The chain uses TRBV5-1 and TRBJ1-1; D call uncertain. The germline V gene has CDR1 SGHRS and CDR2 YFSETQ. There are 12 residues in the CDR3. Trimming cost V 0 bases and J 11 bases, with 11 bases left between them. CDR3 in DNA: TGCGCCAGCAGCTTGGAAGGTCACGGGGCTTTCTTT. This translates into CASSLEGHGAFF. Filled out from reference TRBV5-1 and TRBJ1-1, the complete variable domain reads KAGVTQTPRYLIKTRGQQVTLSCSPISGHRSVSWYQQTPGQGLQFLFEYFSETQRNKGNFPGRFSGRQFSNSRSEMNVSTLELGDSALYLCASSLEGHGAFFGQGTRLTVV.